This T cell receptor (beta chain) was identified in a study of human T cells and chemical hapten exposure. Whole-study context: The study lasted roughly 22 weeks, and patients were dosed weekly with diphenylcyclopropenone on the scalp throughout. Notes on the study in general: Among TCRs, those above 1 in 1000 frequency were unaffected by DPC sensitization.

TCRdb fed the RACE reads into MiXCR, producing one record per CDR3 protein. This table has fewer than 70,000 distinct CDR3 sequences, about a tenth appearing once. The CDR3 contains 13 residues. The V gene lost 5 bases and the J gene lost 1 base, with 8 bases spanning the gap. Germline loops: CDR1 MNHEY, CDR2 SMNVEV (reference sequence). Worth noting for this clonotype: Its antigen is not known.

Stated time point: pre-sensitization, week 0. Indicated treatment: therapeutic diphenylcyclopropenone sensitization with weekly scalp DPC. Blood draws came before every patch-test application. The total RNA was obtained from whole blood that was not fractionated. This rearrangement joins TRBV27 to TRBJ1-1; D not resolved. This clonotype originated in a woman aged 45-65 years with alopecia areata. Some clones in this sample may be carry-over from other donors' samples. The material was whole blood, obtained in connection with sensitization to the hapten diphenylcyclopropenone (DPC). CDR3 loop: CASSPAGNTEAFF. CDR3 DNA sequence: TGTGCCAGCAGTCCAGCAGGGAACACTGAAGCTTTCTTT.